The 13 T cell receptor beta chains reported below all come from one sample, sequenced in a study of cytomegalovirus exposure and HLA in healthy donors. A multiplex PCR was run with 60 Vbeta primers and 13 Jbeta primers. Measured with immunoSEQ multiplex PCR; TCRdb has only the in-frame clones, and not every one. The profile shows about 96,000 clones, approximately 74% of them singletons. The sequenced sample was PBMCs. The receptors were sampled from a female donor in good health and CMV-seropositive.

This clone was seen only a few times. The rearrangement links TRBV5-6 to TRBJ1-2; TRBD1 matches 9 bases. The CDR3 totals 13 residues. Germline loops: CDR1 SGHDT, CDR2 YYEEEE. V shed 1 base and J 6 bases; nucleotides not matched to a gene: 1. In DNA, the CDR3 is TGTGCCAGCAGCTTGACAGGGGGCAATGGCTACACCTTC. It translates to CASSLTGGNGYTF.

This clone was found once. V gene TRBV28 combines with J gene TRBJ1-5, with 8 positions matching TRBD1. After removal of 4 bases from V and 7 bases from J, the junction contained 9 bases not matched to a gene. The CDR3 runs 15 residues. The germline V gene has CDR1 MDHEN and CDR2 SYDVKM. CDR3 in amino acids: CASSSGQASGQPQHF. The CDR3 coding sequence is TGTGCCAGCAGTTCGGGACAGGCGTCAGGGCAGCCCCAGCATTTT.

A single count supports this clone. The genes are TRBV28 and TRBJ2-7; TRBD2 aligns across 9 bases. Germline CDR1 and CDR2: MDHEN and SYDVKM. The length of the CDR3 is 14 residues. The trim removed 4 bases at V and 3 bases at J, leaving 4 bases unmatched. CDR3 residues: CASSSLAGHYEQYF. CDR3 bases: TGTGCCAGCAGTTCCCTAGCGGGGCACTACGAGCAGTACTTC.

This clone was counted between two and nine times. The chain carries TRBV5-1 and TRBJ2-7; 11 nucleotides match TRBD2. This CDR3 is 16 amino acids long. V shed 0 bases, J shed 5 bases, and the junction held 7 bases outside the gene matches. CDR1 and CDR2 (germline): SGHRS, YFSETQ. The CDR3 is CASSLEGLAGGNEQYF. The CDR3 bases are TGCGCCAGCAGCTTGGAGGGGCTAGCGGGAGGCAACGAGCAGTACTTC.

V gene TRBV15 combines with J gene TRBJ2-7, with no clear D. CDR3 length equals 15 residues. V lost 0 bases and J lost 6, with 15 bases in between. Germline V gives CDR1 LNHNV, CDR2 YYDKDF (reference sequence). The CDR3 region has the DNA TGTGCCACCAGCAGAGATCAATCCTCTATTCGCGAGCAGTACTTC. It translates to CATSRDQSSIREQYF.

As regards this clone: The sample carries other DNA sequences with the same CDR3. The chain joins TRBV28 to TRBJ2-7; TRBD1 matches at 10 bases. Germline CDR1 MDHEN, CDR2 SYDVKM. Trimming cost V 5 bases and J 3 bases; bases outside gene matches: 1. There are 13 residues in the CDR3. CDR3: CASSRTGGYEQYF. CDR3 DNA sequence: TGTGCCAGCAGTCGGACAGGGGGCTACGAGCAGTACTTC.

The J gene is TRBJ1-3, the V gene TRBV2, with TRBD1 as a possible D gene (6 bases). This CDR3 spans 16 amino acids. CDR1 and CDR2 from the germline V gene are SNHLY and FYNNEI. V lost 2 bases, J lost 0 bases, and 11 bases lay in between. This CDR3 is CASSENRVGSGNTIYF. The CDR3 DNA is TGTGCCAGCAGTGAAAACAGGGTTGGCTCTGGAAACACCATATATTTT.

The rearrangement joins TRBV5-6 to TRBJ2-7, with TRBD1 identical over 9 bases. This CDR3 has 14 amino acids. Germline CDR1 is SGHDT and CDR2 is YYEEEE. Trimming at V came to 3 bases and at J to 4 bases, leaving 5 bases not matched to a gene. The DNA for the CDR3 is TGTGCCAGCAGCTCCGGGACAGGGATTTACGAGCAGTACTTC. This codes for CASSSGTGIYEQYF.

This chain links TRBV7-2 with TRBJ1-6, with 7 positions matching TRBD1. V shed 5 bases, J shed 6 bases, and the junction held 7 bases outside the gene matches. The CDR3 totals 15 residues. Germline V CDR1 and CDR2: SGHTA, FQGNSA. CDR3: CASSPIGTVNSPLHF. The CDR3 nucleotides read TGTGCCAGCAGCCCGATAGGGACAGTTAATTCACCCCTCCACTTT.

This clone has just one count. In DNA form, the CDR3 reads TGTGCCAGCTCACCTTCGACAGGGAACTATGGCTACACCTTC. It encodes CASSPSTGNYGYTF. The genes are TRBV18 and TRBJ1-2, with 7 positions matching TRBD1. This CDR3 is 14 amino acids long. Germline V lookup: CDR1 KGHSH, CDR2 LQKENI. Trimming took 3 bases from V and 2 from J; bases not matched to a gene: 3.

The V and J genes are TRBV10-3 and TRBJ1-1, with 9 bases fitting TRBD1. There are 15 residues in the CDR3. Trimming at V came to 3 bases and at J to 7 bases, leaving 9 bases not matched to a gene. Germline values: CDR1 ENHRY, CDR2 SYGVKD. CDR3 nucleotide sequence: TGTGCCATCAGTGATTCGACAGGGGGAAATAATGAAGCTTTCTTT. Translation gives CAISDSTGGNNEAFF.

The V call is TRBV5-1, the J call TRBJ2-3; 7 bases map to TRBD1. Germline CDR1 is SGHRS and CDR2 is YFSETQ. There are 14 residues in the CDR3. Trimming cost V 3 bases and J 1 base; bases outside gene matches: 2. CDR3 sequence: CASSYQGGTDTQYF. DNA for the CDR3: TGCGCCAGCAGCTACCAGGGGGGCACAGATACGCAGTATTTT.

The V and J genes are TRBV19 and TRBJ2-4; 9 bases match TRBD2. The germline V gene encodes CDR1 LNHDA and CDR2 SQIVND (reference sequence). Trimming took 1 base from V and 11 from J; bases not matched to a gene: 6. The CDR3 is 14 residues long. The CDR3 protein is CASSIGGSGGFQYF. The CDR3 bases are TGTGCCAGTAGTATAGGGGGTAGCGGGGGCTTTCAGTACTTC.